These T cell receptor beta chains were read from a single sample in a study of shared clonotypes between healthy human individuals. Measured with immunoSEQ multiplex PCR; TCRdb has only the in-frame clones, and not every one. This sample has over a million clones; more than 95% occur once, and the top ten carry roughly 1.2%. The specimen was naive CD4+ T cells sorted from blood. The receptors shown here come from a man aged 25-45 years in good health. The CDR3 runs from the conserved cysteine through the conserved F or W. Each record gives: V gene, D gene, J gene, CDR3 protein, CDR3 DNA. The D gene is left open where the match is weak.

TRBV28	.	TRBJ2-2	CASRPATNTGELFF	TGTGCCAGCAGACCCGCAACGAACACCGGGGAGCTGTTTTTT
TRBV7-9	TRBD1	TRBJ2-7	CASSRGQGAHEQYF	TGTGCCAGCAGCCGAGGACAGGGGGCGCACGAGCAGTACTTC
TRBV7-6	.	TRBJ2-1	CASSRTTLYNEQFF	TGTGCCAGCAGCCGGACAACACTCTACAATGAGCAGTTCTTC
TRBV19	.	TRBJ2-7	CASSVDRFYEQYF	TGTGCCAGTAGTGTCGACAGGTTCTACGAGCAGTACTTC
TRBV5-1	.	TRBJ1-4	CASSSAVRGTNEKLFF	TGCGCCAGCAGCTCGGCGGTCAGGGGAACTAATGAAAAACTGTTTTTT
TRBV7-3	.	TRBJ2-2	CASSFRVTGELFF	TGTGCCAGCAGCTTTCGGGTGACCGGGGAGCTGTTTTTT
TRBV6-5	.	TRBJ2-5	CASSGLAGETQYF	TGTGCCAGCAGTGGACTTGCGGGAGAGACCCAGTACTTC
TRBV7-2	TRBD1	TRBJ1-2	CASSLSRTGSLGYGYTF	TGTGCCAGCAGCTTAAGCCGGACAGGGAGTCTAGGGTATGGCTACACCTTC
TRBV28	.	TRBJ2-5	CASESGQETQYF	TGTGCCAGCGAAAGTGGCCAAGAGACCCAGTACTTC
TRBV9	.	TRBJ2-1	CASSLGSGNNEQFF	TGTGCCAGCAGCTTAGGGTCGGGGAACAATGAGCAGTTCTTC
TRBV9	.	TRBJ1-1	CASSVEPKAEAFF	TGTGCCAGCAGCGTAGAGCCTAAAGCTGAAGCTTTCTTT
TRBV9	TRBD2	TRBJ2-3	CASSAGAGGSTDTQYF	TGTGCCAGCAGCGCCGGAGCGGGAGGGAGCACAGATACGCAGTATTTT
TRBV2	TRBD2	TRBJ2-5	CASSEARLAGGSKTQYF	TGTGCCAGCAGTGAAGCGCGACTAGCGGGAGGGTCAAAGACCCAGTACTTC
TRBV28	.	TRBJ2-7	CASSFDLSLEQYF	TGTGCCAGCAGTTTCGATCTCTCGCTGGAGCAGTACTTC
TRBV28	.	TRBJ2-1	CASRGGSMGEQFF	TGTGCCAGCAGGGGGGGCTCAATGGGTGAGCAGTTCTTC
TRBV4-2	TRBD1	TRBJ1-2	CASSQDRRQGAAGYTF	TGTGCCAGCAGCCAAGATCGGAGGCAGGGGGCGGCTGGCTACACCTTC
TRBV12-5	.	TRBJ1-3	CASGLKGGNTIYF	TGTGCTAGTGGTTTAAAGGGGGGAAACACCATATATTTT
TRBV28	TRBD1	TRBJ1-5	CASSHRGSQPQHF	TGTGCCAGCAGTCACAGGGGTAGTCAGCCCCAGCATTTT
TRBV4-3	.	TRBJ2-7	CASSQEGRYEQYF	TGCGCCAGCAGCCAAGAAGGCAGATACGAGCAGTACTTC
TRBV7-2	TRBD2	TRBJ2-3	CASSFPFTGRNTDTQYF	TGTGCCAGCAGCTTCCCCTTTACCGGGAGGAACACAGATACGCAGTATTTT
TRBV28	TRBD1	TRBJ2-1	CASSFRDRDLNEQFF	TGTGCCAGCAGTTTCCGAGACAGGGACCTCAATGAGCAGTTCTTC
TRBV18	.	TRBJ2-1	CASSPGRDYEQFF	TGTGCCAGCTCACCAGGTAGGGACTATGAGCAGTTCTTC
TRBV5-7	.	TRBJ2-7	CASSFSGLPYEQYF	TGTGCCAGCAGCTTTTCGGGACTCCCCTACGAGCAGTACTTC
TRBV5-1	TRBD1	TRBJ2-5	CASSGETGVGETQYF	TGCGCCAGCAGCGGGGAGACAGGGGTGGGAGAGACCCAGTACTTC
TRBV18	.	TRBJ2-3	CASSPPNRITDTQYF	TGTGCCAGCTCACCACCGAACCGAATCACAGATACGCAGTATTTT
TRBV11-3	.	TRBJ1-2	CASSLGRTPYGYTF	TGTGCCAGCAGCTTAGGGAGGACCCCTTATGGCTACACCTTC
TRBV4-3	TRBD2	TRBJ2-1	CASSPGTSGTNEQFF	TGCGCCAGCAGCCCCGGGACTAGCGGGACCAATGAGCAGTTCTTC
TRBV4-3	.	TRBJ2-7	CASSQVLRAGEQYF	TGCGCCAGCAGCCAAGTCCTCCGGGCCGGCGAGCAGTACTTC
TRBV15	.	TRBJ2-3	CATSRDPTDTQYF	TGTGCCACCAGCAGAGACCCCACAGATACGCAGTATTTT
TRBV7-4	.	TRBJ1-5	CASSLARQDPHSNQPQHF	TGTGCCAGCAGCTTGGCTCGACAGGATCCCCATAGCAATCAGCCCCAGCATTTT
TRBV28	.	TRBJ1-1	CASSPLENVEAFF	TGTGCCAGCAGTCCCCTAGAGAATGTTGAAGCTTTCTTT